Following are 30 T cell receptor beta chains from one sample sequenced in a study of blood T cells in healthy people across ages (dated by TCRdb to about 2015). The library was made by 5' RACE. Sequencing was performed on an Illumina HiSeq 2500. A second PCR of 7 to 11 cycles was performed with a sample-barcoded 5' primer and a J-beta primer mix. The public reads were quality trimmed at Q25 with fastp and then assembled into clones with MiXCR by TCRdb, keeping productive beta chains. One record per CDR3 amino acid sequence lists the most common genes and DNA. The sample records over 1.5 million distinct CDR3 sequences, roughly 52% of which are singletons. Approximately 2.1% of the sample belongs to the ten largest clones. The sequenced sample was blood. The source is a woman in her forties in good health.

The chain carries TRBV5-5 and TRBJ2-7, with D possibly matching TRBD1 (6 bases). There are 15 residues in the CDR3. V lost 1 base, J lost 3 bases, and 14 bases lay in between. Germline CDR1 SGHKS, CDR2 YYEKEE (reference sequence). The CDR3 bases are TGTGCCAGCAGCTTGTCGATTCAGGACAGCTACGAGCAGTACTTC. It codes for CASSLSIQDSYEQYF.

The chain couples TRBV4-3 to TRBJ1-2; D gene ambiguous. Trimming took 0 bases from V and 6 from J, leaving 11 bases between them. Germline loops: CDR1 LGHNA, CDR2 YSLEER. This CDR3 has 14 amino acids. The CDR3 region is CASSQEAGSNGYTF. The CDR3 nucleotides are TGCGCCAGCAGCCAAGAGGCGGGGTCTAATGGCTACACCTTC.

The chain employs TRBV3-1 and TRBJ2-6; D is unclear. Germline V lookup: CDR1 LGHDT, CDR2 YNNKEL (reference sequence). The V gene lost 1 base and the J gene lost 0 bases, with 4 bases spanning the gap. The CDR3 is made up of 15 amino acids. CDR3 sequence reads: CASSQGYSGANVLTF. For the CDR3, the DNA is TGTGCCAGCAGCCAAGGGTACTCTGGGGCCAACGTCCTGACTTTC. The full variable domain, with the rest looked up from reference TRBV3-1 and TRBJ2-6, is DTAVSQTPKYLVTQMGNDKSIKCEQNLGHDTMYWYKQDSKKFLKIMFSYNNKELIINETVPNRFSPKSPDKAHLNLHINSLELGDSAVYFCASSQGYSGANVLTFGAGSRLTVL.

The CDR3 is CASKIPGLVPNYEQYF. The CDR3 DNA reads as TGTGCCAGCAAGATCCCGGGACTAGTCCCCAACTACGAGCAGTACTTC. V gene TRBV6-5 combines with J gene TRBJ2-7; 8 nucleotides line up with TRBD2. V was pared by 7 bases and J by 3 bases, with 14 bases of the junction left unmatched. Germline lookup yields CDR1 MNHEY and CDR2 SVGAGI. The CDR3 is 16 amino acids.

This clonotype was seen only a few times. CDR3: CASSPLGPQTQETQYF. DNA for the CDR3: TGTGCCAGCAGCCCTCTGGGACCCCAAACGCAGGAGACCCAGTACTTC. The chain carries TRBV7-3 and TRBJ2-7, with D perhaps assigned TRBD1 or TRBD2 (5 bases each). The assigned J gene may be wrong: the sequence end matches TRBJ2-5 better. Looked up from germline, CDR1 is SGHTA and CDR2 is FQGTGA. The CDR3 has 16 residues.

The rearrangement uses TRBV20-1 and TRBJ2-1; D unresolved. The CDR3 has 11 amino acids. Germline V CDR1 and CDR2: DFQATT, SNEGSKA (reference sequence). Deletions cut 3 bases from V and 7 bases from J, with 7 bases between. The CDR3 coding sequence is TGCAGTGCTAGTCGAGCTAATGAGCAGTTCTTC. Its protein is CSASRANEQFF.

The V and J genes are TRBV18 and TRBJ1-5; D call uncertain. CDR1 and CDR2 (germline): KGHSH, LQKENI. V was shortened by 2 bases and J by 0 bases, with 8 bases between the two germline ends. This CDR3 has 15 amino acids. As DNA, the CDR3 is TGTGCCAGCTCACCAAGGCAGAATAGCAATCAGCCCCAGCATTTT. It specifies CASSPRQNSNQPQHF.

Notes on this clonotype: Relative to the germline gene, one junction end is altered; a read error may explain this. CDR3 in amino acids: CTSSQGGNSPLHF. The CDR3 DNA sequence: TGTACCAGCAGCCAGGGGGGGAATTCACCCCTCCACTTT. The V gene is TRBV3-1, the J gene TRBJ1-6, with 7 bases aligning to TRBD1. Germline values: CDR1 LGHDT, CDR2 YNNKEL (reference sequence). This CDR3 comprises 13 residues.

A few counts support this clonotype. The rearrangement joins TRBV27 to TRBJ2-3; 9 nucleotides align to TRBD2. Germline V gene sequence: CDR1 MNHEY, CDR2 SMNVEV (reference sequence). V was clipped by 2 bases and J by 1 base; unmatched bases: 4. The length of the CDR3 is 16 residues. DNA of the CDR3: TGTGCCAGCAGTTTAAATAGCGGGGGACGCACAGATACGCAGTATTTT. This gives the protein CASSLNSGGRTDTQYF.

The chain carries TRBV27 and TRBJ2-7; D remains ambiguous. The CDR3 has 16 residues. CDR1 is MNHEY, CDR2 SMNVEV, per germline (reference sequence). Trimming removed 2 bases at V and 3 bases at J, with 17 bases between. The CDR3 region is CASSLESTESNYEQYF. The CDR3 DNA reads as TGTGCCAGCAGTTTAGAAAGTACAGAGAGTAACTACGAGCAGTACTTC.

The V gene is TRBV5-8, the J gene TRBJ2-7, with 8 bases that match TRBD1. Germline V gene sequence: CDR1 SGHTS, CDR2 YDEGEE. The CDR3 is 18 residues long. With V trimmed by 0 bases and J by 0 bases, 11 bases remained unmatched. CDR3 amino acids: CASSLGYNRDRSSYEQYF. The CDR3 region has the DNA TGTGCCAGCAGCTTGGGATATAACCGGGACAGGAGCTCCTACGAGCAGTACTTC.

This chain uses TRBV20-1 with TRBJ2-2; 7 bases map to TRBD2. From germline, CDR1 is DFQATT and CDR2 SNEGSKA (reference sequence). J lost 9 bases, V lost 6 bases, and 10 bases had no gene match. The CDR3 consists of 13 residues. CDR3 residues: CSAPGLVVWELFF. CDR3 sequence (DNA): TGCAGTGCCCCCGGACTAGTCGTTTGGGAGCTGTTTTTT.

The V call is TRBV4-2, the J call TRBJ1-2; D perhaps matches TRBD1 (5 bases). Looked up from germline, CDR1 is LGHNA and CDR2 is YNFKEQ. The ends were cut back, 1 base at V and 3 bases at J, with 18 bases in the middle. The CDR3 runs 17 residues. The CDR3: CASSQASSPQGDYGYTF. CDR3 bases: TGTGCCAGCAGCCAAGCCAGTTCTCCTCAGGGAGACTATGGCTACACCTTC.

In this sample, this clonotype turned up a few times. This chain joins TRBV27 and TRBJ2-3, with D possibly being TRBD2 (6 bases). The germline V and J ends were trimmed by 4 bases and 4 bases, with 15 bases remaining between them. CDR1 and CDR2 (germline): MNHEY, SMNVEV (reference sequence). The CDR3 length is 15 residues. Here the CDR3 reads CASSSPPGGADTQYF. The CDR3 coding sequence is TGTGCCAGCAGTTCCCCCCCCGGGGGTGCAGATACGCAGTATTTT.

V is TRBV5-1 and J is TRBJ2-5; no definite D call. V lost 0 bases and J 11 bases, leaving 11 bases between the germline ends. The CDR3 is 12 amino acids. The V gene's germline CDR1 is SGHRS and CDR2 YFSETQ. CDR3 sequence reads: CASSLDSYQQYF. As DNA, the CDR3 is TGCGCCAGCAGCTTGGACAGTTACCAGCAGTACTTC.

This clonotype was detected only a few times. This chain uses TRBV5-1 with TRBJ2-3; 12 bases fit TRBD2. The V segment lost 4 bases and the J segment 5 bases; nucleotides outside the gene matches: 8. Germline CDR1 is SGHRS and CDR2 is YFSETQ. The CDR3 sequence is 16 residues long. CDR3 protein: CASSLRLAGAGDTQYF. In nucleotides, the CDR3 is TGCGCCAGCAGCCTAAGACTAGCGGGGGCCGGAGATACGCAGTATTTT.

The rearrangement joins TRBV14 to TRBJ2-1; 9 bases map to TRBD2. The CDR3 is 16 residues long. V lost 2 bases and J lost 1; bases outside the gene matches: 3. Germline lookup yields CDR1 SGHDN and CDR2 FVKESK. The CDR3 loop is CASSQWLAGSYNEQFF. DNA of the CDR3: TGTGCCAGCAGCCAATGGCTAGCGGGGTCCTACAATGAGCAGTTCTTC.

The chain recombines TRBV12-3 or TRBV12-4 with TRBJ2-1; 8 nucleotides match TRBD2. V lost 6 bases and J lost 10; bases outside the gene matches: 11. This CDR3 comprises 14 residues. The DNA for the CDR3 is TGTGCCAGCAGGTACTCCGGGACTAGGAAAGAGCAGTTCTTC. It encodes CASRYSGTRKEQFF.

The chain carries TRBV2 and TRBJ2-1; the D gene is possibly TRBD2 (7 bases). Trimming removed 1 base at V and 5 bases at J, with 15 bases between. CDR1 is SNHLY and CDR2 is FYNNEI in the germline V gene. The CDR3 runs 16 residues. The CDR3 loop reads CASSEGEAGQNNEQFF. CDR3 nucleotides: TGTGCCAGCAGTGAAGGTGAAGCGGGACAAAACAATGAGCAGTTCTTC. Full variable domain (rest looked up from reference TRBV2 and TRBJ2-1): EPEVTQTPSHQVTQMGQEVILRCVPISNHLYFYWYRQILGQKVEFLVSFYNNEISEKSEIFDDQFSVERPDGSNFTLKIRSTKLEDSAMYFCASSEGEAGQNNEQFFGPGTRLTVL.

This clonotype was observed once. The chain recombines TRBV5-1 with TRBJ1-5; D gene unclear. V was pared by 4 bases and J by 4 bases, with 9 bases between. Germline V gene data show CDR1 as SGHRS and CDR2 as YFSETQ. The CDR3 runs 13 residues. CDR3 sequence reads: CASSMDGNQPQHF. The CDR3 region has the DNA TGCGCCAGCAGCATGGACGGTAATCAGCCCCAGCATTTT.

This clonotype was seen only once. This chain joins TRBV5-6 and TRBJ2-3; TRBD2 might be the D (7 bases). This CDR3 region has 14 residues. The V end was cut by 6 bases, the J end by 4 bases, with 15 bases between. CDR1 is SGHDT and CDR2 is YYEEEE in the germline V gene. In DNA form, the CDR3 reads TGTGCCAGCATCCAGCGAGGGGGGGCAGATACGCAGTATTTT. Its translation: CASIQRGGADTQYF.

For this clonotype: Because it lacks the conserved phenylalanine or tryptophan at the end, this CDR3 is likely a read error. The rearrangement uses TRBV4-1 and TRBJ2-1, with D perhaps matching TRBD1 (7 bases). CDR1 and CDR2 from the germline V gene are MGHRA and YSYEKL. V lost 1 base, J lost 5 bases, and 21 bases lay in between. The CDR3 consists of 18 residues. The CDR3 coding sequence is TGCGCCAGCAGCCAAGTAACTGCAGGGGGGCTAGATAACAATGAGCAGTTCATC. It specifies CASSQVTAGGLDNNEQFI.

This clonotype has at least ten counts. The chain combines TRBV4-3 with TRBJ2-3; D gene unclear. The germline V gene encodes CDR1 LGHNA and CDR2 YSLEER. The CDR3 length is 15 residues. Deletions cut 1 base from V and 2 bases from J, with 10 bases between. CDR3 sequence: CASSQAPLTTDTQYF. In nucleotides, the CDR3 is TGCGCCAGCAGCCAAGCCCCCCTCACCACAGATACGCAGTATTTT.

This chain joins TRBV12-3 or TRBV12-4 and TRBJ2-3; 9 bases are a match to TRBD2. After removal of 0 bases from V and 2 bases from J, the junction contained 9 bases not matched to a gene. This CDR3 has 18 residues. The CDR3 is CASSLAVGSGGVTDTQYF. CDR3 nucleotides: TGTGCCAGCAGTTTAGCGGTGGGTAGCGGGGGAGTCACAGATACGCAGTATTTT.

The sample holds a few counts of this clonotype. The V call is TRBV27, the J call TRBJ2-3, with TRBD2 identical over 12 bases. CDR1 MNHEY and CDR2 SMNVEV come from the germline V gene (reference sequence). This CDR3 has 15 residues. The junction had 6 bases not matched to a gene; V was cut back by 4 bases and J by 7 bases. The CDR3 here is CASSSELAGGYTQYF. The CDR3 nucleotides read TGTGCCAGCAGTTCCGAACTAGCGGGGGGTTATACGCAGTATTTT.

This clonotype was seen a few times. The gene calls are TRBV9 and TRBJ1-6; D gene unclear. Between the trimmed V and J ends, which lost 2 bases and 10 bases, there was a span of 10 bases. Germline assignment: CDR1 SGDLS and CDR2 YYNGEE. This CDR3 has 13 residues. The CDR3 is CASSVGERSPLHF. CDR3 bases: TGTGCCAGCAGCGTCGGGGAAAGATCACCCCTCCACTTT.

This clonotype was detected only once. The chain has TRBV5-1 and TRBJ1-2; 9 bases map to TRBD1. The germline V gene encodes CDR1 SGHRS and CDR2 YFSETQ. V trimming: 5 bases; J trimming: 2 bases; junction bases outside the gene matches: 7. The CDR3 runs 15 residues. The CDR3 protein is CASRTGGDGNYGYTF. The CDR3 DNA reads as TGCGCCAGCAGAACAGGGGGCGATGGGAACTATGGCTACACCTTC. The full variable domain, rest sourced from reference TRBV5-1 and TRBJ1-2, is KAGVTQTPRYLIKTRGQQVTLSCSPISGHRSVSWYQQTPGQGLQFLFEYFSETQRNKGNFPGRFSGRQFSNSRSEMNVSTLELGDSALYLCASRTGGDGNYGYTFGSGTRLTVV.

V gene TRBV20-1 combines with J gene TRBJ2-3, with 11 bases identical to TRBD2. The CDR3 is 18 amino acids. V shed 0 bases and J 2 bases; nucleotides not matched to a gene: 10. CDR1 DFQATT and CDR2 SNEGSKA come from the germline V gene (reference sequence). In DNA, the CDR3 is TGCAGTGCTAGAGATCGCCGAACTAGCGGGAGCTTCACAGATACGCAGTATTTT. Encoded protein: CSARDRRTSGSFTDTQYF.

The V gene is TRBV7-6, the J gene TRBJ2-5; 15 bases align to TRBD2. The CDR3 totals 17 residues. Trimming took 5 bases from V and 3 from J; bases not matched to a gene: 7. Germline CDR1 is SGHVS and CDR2 is FNYEAQ. The CDR3 nucleotides read TGTGCCAGCAGCCTCGGGACTAGCGGGGGGCTGAAAGAGACCCAGTACTTC. It yields the protein CASSLGTSGGLKETQYF. Full variable domain (outside the CDR3, taken from reference TRBV7-6 and TRBJ2-5): GAGVSQSPRYKVTKRGQDVALRCDPISGHVSLYWYRQALGQGPEFLTYFNYEAQQDKSGLPNDRFSAERPEGSISTLTIQRTEQRDSAMYRCASSLGTSGGLKETQYFGPGTRLLVL.

V usage is TRBV20-1 and J usage is TRBJ1-5, with TRBD1 matching 11 bases. The CDR3 has 15 amino acids. Germline V gene data show CDR1 as DFQATT and CDR2 as SNEGSKA (reference sequence). After removal of 6 bases from V and 5 bases from J, the junction contained 9 bases not matched to a gene. In DNA form, the CDR3 reads TGCAGTGCCACGAGGACAGGGGGCTCCTATCAGCCCCAGCATTTT. This translates into CSATRTGGSYQPQHF.